This T cell receptor (beta chain) derives from a study of monozygotic twins with inflammatory bowel disease. As concerns this clonotype: The antigen remains unidentified.

Making cDNA involved eight separate reactions per sample. Molecular identifiers with 6-nucleotide sample barcodes were added during cDNA synthesis via template switching. TCRdb re-called the 5' RACE reads; every CDR3 protein appears as one record, without DNA. Recorded for this sample: roughly 90,000 distinct CDR3 sequences. Study-wide findings and caveats: No difference in repertoire similarity was seen between concordant and discordant twins, possibly because power was limited.

Germline lookup yields CDR1 MDHEN and CDR2 SYDVKM. The CDR3 is 12 residues long. Each donor supplied more than 2 ml of blood. Sequencing input: blood. The TCR originated in a human donor with ulcerative colitis or Crohn's disease, or a healthy co-twin of an affected twin (not recorded which). The V and J genes are TRBV28 and TRBJ1-2. The CDR3: CASRMKFYGYTF.